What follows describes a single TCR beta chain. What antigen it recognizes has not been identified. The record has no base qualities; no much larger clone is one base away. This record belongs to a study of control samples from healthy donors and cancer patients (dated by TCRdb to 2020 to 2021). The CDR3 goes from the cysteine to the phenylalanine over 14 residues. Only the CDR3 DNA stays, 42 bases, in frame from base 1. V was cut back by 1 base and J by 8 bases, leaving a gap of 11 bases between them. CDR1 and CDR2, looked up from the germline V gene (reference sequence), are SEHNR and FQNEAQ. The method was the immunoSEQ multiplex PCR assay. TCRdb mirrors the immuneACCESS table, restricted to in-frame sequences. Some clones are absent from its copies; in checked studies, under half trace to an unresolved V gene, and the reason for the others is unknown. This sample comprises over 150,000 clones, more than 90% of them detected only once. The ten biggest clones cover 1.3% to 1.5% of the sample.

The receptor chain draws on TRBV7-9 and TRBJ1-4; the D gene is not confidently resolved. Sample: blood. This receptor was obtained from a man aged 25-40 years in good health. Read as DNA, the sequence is TGTGCCAGCAGCTTAGGAGTTGGTGGCGAAAAACTGTTTTTT. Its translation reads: CASSLGVGGEKLFF.